The rows below give T cell receptor beta chains drawn from one sample of a study of T cell responses to AZD1222 COVID-19 vaccine. The data were produced by immunoSEQ multiplex PCR, yet TCRdb's version contains in-frame clones alone and is incomplete. The top ten clones hold 5.5% to 9% of a sample with about 79,000 clones, around 92% of them seen once. The sequencing here drew on peripheral blood, taken on day 0 of MenACWY control vaccination. The receptors derive from an adult in good health. The CDR3 runs from the conserved cysteine through the conserved F or W. The order of the fields is J gene, clone size, V gene, D gene, CDR3 DNA, CDR3 protein. D genes are given only for firm matches. The size entry is marked missing in some rows and otherwise reads once, few, many or a size class.

J gene: TRBJ1-2; clone size: NA; V gene: TRBV7-2; D gene: NA; CDR3 DNA: TGTGCCAGCAGCAGCCATAACTATGGCTACACCTTC; CDR3 protein: CASSSHNYGYTF
J gene: TRBJ2-5; clone size: few; V gene: TRBV5-6; D gene: NA; CDR3 DNA: TGTGCCAGCAGCTTGGTGGCTAGTCAGTCGTTAGAGACCCAGTACTTC; CDR3 protein: CASSLVASQSLETQYF
J gene: TRBJ1-1; clone size: NA; V gene: TRBV6-6; D gene: TRBD1; CDR3 DNA: TGTGCCAGCCATTCAGTTTCAGGGGGGCAGGAAGCTTTCTTT; CDR3 protein: CASHSVSGGQEAFF
J gene: TRBJ1-6; clone size: once; V gene: TRBV19; D gene: NA; CDR3 DNA: TGTGCCAGTAGTACCGGGGCCAATAATTCACCCCTCCACTTT; CDR3 protein: CASSTGANNSPLHF
J gene: TRBJ1-4; clone size: NA; V gene: TRBV11-2; D gene: NA; CDR3 DNA: TGTGCCAGCAGCTTATTCGGAAATGAAAAACTGTTTTTT; CDR3 protein: CASSLFGNEKLFF
J gene: TRBJ2-2; clone size: NA; V gene: TRBV6-5; D gene: NA; CDR3 DNA: TGTGCCAGCAGTCCCCAGGGAAGGGTTGGGGAGCTGTTTTTT; CDR3 protein: CASSPQGRVGELFF
J gene: TRBJ1-2; clone size: NA; V gene: TRBV18; D gene: NA; CDR3 DNA: TGTGCCAGCTCACCCCGGGACGGGGATGGCTACACCTTC; CDR3 protein: CASSPRDGDGYTF
J gene: TRBJ2-7; clone size: NA; V gene: TRBV28; D gene: TRBD1; CDR3 DNA: TGTGCCAGCAGCCCTTCGGGACAGGGCTCGAACGAGCAGTACTTC; CDR3 protein: CASSPSGQGSNEQYF
J gene: TRBJ2-1; clone size: NA; V gene: TRBV7-9; D gene: TRBD1; CDR3 DNA: TGTGCCAGCAGCTCCCAGGGACAGGGCCTTAATGAGCAGTTCTTC; CDR3 protein: CASSSQGQGLNEQFF
J gene: TRBJ1-2; clone size: NA; V gene: TRBV6-6; D gene: TRBD1; CDR3 DNA: TGTGCCAGCAGTCGACAGGGGCACTATGGCTACACCTTC; CDR3 protein: CASSRQGHYGYTF
J gene: TRBJ2-7; clone size: NA; V gene: TRBV14; D gene: TRBD1; CDR3 DNA: TGTGCCAGCAGCCCGTGGACAGGGGAGGGCCTGTGGGAGCAGTACTTC; CDR3 protein: CASSPWTGEGLWEQYF
J gene: TRBJ2-1; clone size: NA; V gene: TRBV12-3/TRBV12-4; D gene: NA; CDR3 DNA: TGTGCCAGCAGAGCACCGAGTTCTGGCGAGCAGTTCTTC; CDR3 protein: CASRAPSSGEQFF
J gene: TRBJ2-1; clone size: NA; V gene: TRBV28; D gene: NA; CDR3 DNA: TGTGCCAGCAGCGAAACCCCTGACTGGTCTGGAGAGCAGTTCTTC; CDR3 protein: CASSETPDWSGEQFF
J gene: TRBJ2-1; clone size: NA; V gene: TRBV2; D gene: TRBD2; CDR3 DNA: TGTGCCAGCAGAAAAAAGGGACTAGCGGGAGGGCTCACCTACAATGAGCAGTTCTTC; CDR3 protein: CASRKKGLAGGLTYNEQFF
J gene: TRBJ1-1; clone size: NA; V gene: TRBV29-1; D gene: NA; CDR3 DNA: TGCAGCGTTGAAGATCCAGGGGAAGCTTTCTTT; CDR3 protein: CSVEDPGEAFF
J gene: TRBJ2-3; clone size: NA; V gene: TRBV3-1/TRBV3-2; D gene: NA; CDR3 DNA: TGTGCCAGCAGCCGCACCAAAAGTGGCACAGATACGCAGTATTTT; CDR3 protein: CASSRTKSGTDTQYF
J gene: TRBJ1-3; clone size: NA; V gene: TRBV30; D gene: TRBD1; CDR3 DNA: TGTGCCTGGAGAAAGGACGGGACAGCGGGGTCTCGAAACACCATATATTTT; CDR3 protein: CAWRKDGTAGSRNTIYF
J gene: TRBJ2-2; clone size: NA; V gene: TRBV5-1; D gene: TRBD2; CDR3 DNA: TGCGCCAGCAGCGAAAGACTAGCGGGAGGGCCCGGCGGGGAGCTGTTTTTT; CDR3 protein: CASSERLAGGPGGELFF
J gene: TRBJ1-6; clone size: NA; V gene: TRBV5-1; D gene: NA; CDR3 DNA: TGCGCCAGCAGCTTCGATGCGGTCTATAATTCACCCCTCCACTTT; CDR3 protein: CASSFDAVYNSPLHF
J gene: TRBJ2-6; clone size: NA; V gene: TRBV6-5; D gene: NA; CDR3 DNA: TGTGCCAGCCTTTCCACTGGGGCCAACGTCCTGACTTTC; CDR3 protein: CASLSTGANVLTF
J gene: TRBJ2-7; clone size: NA; V gene: TRBV12-3/TRBV12-4; D gene: NA; CDR3 DNA: TGTGCCAGCAGTGCCGACCTTCCCGAGCAGTACTTC; CDR3 protein: CASSADLPEQYF
J gene: TRBJ2-1; clone size: NA; V gene: TRBV7-5; D gene: NA; CDR3 DNA: TGTGCCAGAAGCTTTTCCCCAGGCGGGAGCGGGAGGGCCGAAAATGAGCAGTTCTTC; CDR3 protein: CARSFSPGGSGRAENEQFF
J gene: TRBJ2-7; clone size: NA; V gene: TRBV19; D gene: NA; CDR3 DNA: TGTGCCAGTAGTATGTCAGGGACGGGGGCCCACGAGCAGTACTTC; CDR3 protein: CASSMSGTGAHEQYF
J gene: TRBJ2-7; clone size: NA; V gene: TRBV6-5; D gene: NA; CDR3 DNA: TGTGCCAGCAGGCCGCCGGGGGCTTACGAGCAGTACTTC; CDR3 protein: CASRPPGAYEQYF
J gene: TRBJ2-2; clone size: NA; V gene: TRBV11-1; D gene: TRBD2; CDR3 DNA: TGTGCCAGCAGCCCCCGTTTTGGCGGGGGGATCGGGGAGCTGTTTTTT; CDR3 protein: CASSPRFGGGIGELFF
J gene: TRBJ2-3; clone size: NA; V gene: TRBV4-1; D gene: NA; CDR3 DNA: TGCGCCAGCAGCCAAGATATGGGCAGAAATACGCAGTATTTT; CDR3 protein: CASSQDMGRNTQYF
J gene: TRBJ2-7; clone size: NA; V gene: TRBV5-4; D gene: TRBD2; CDR3 DNA: TGTGCCAGCAGCCCGGGACTAGCGGGAGAGTCCTACGAGCAGTACTTC; CDR3 protein: CASSPGLAGESYEQYF
J gene: TRBJ2-2; clone size: NA; V gene: TRBV24-1; D gene: NA; CDR3 DNA: TGTGCCACCAGTGGTGTTATTGAGGGGGAGCTGTTTTTT; CDR3 protein: CATSGVIEGELFF
J gene: TRBJ2-7; clone size: NA; V gene: TRBV11-1; D gene: NA; CDR3 DNA: TGTGCCAGCAGCGCGGACTCGTCTTACGAGCAGTACTTC; CDR3 protein: CASSADSSYEQYF
J gene: TRBJ1-2; clone size: NA; V gene: TRBV7-2; D gene: NA; CDR3 DNA: TGTGCCAGCAGCCGTTCCGGGACATTCAACTATGGCTACACCTTC; CDR3 protein: CASSRSGTFNYGYTF
J gene: TRBJ2-4; clone size: once; V gene: TRBV5-8; D gene: NA; CDR3 DNA: TGTGCCAGCAGCGCGGGACAGCCGGGGGACATTCAGTACTTC; CDR3 protein: CASSAGQPGDIQYF
J gene: TRBJ2-5; clone size: NA; V gene: TRBV5-1; D gene: TRBD2; CDR3 DNA: TGCGCCAGCAGCTTGGGGCTAGCGGGCCAGACCCAGTACTTC; CDR3 protein: CASSLGLAGQTQYF
J gene: TRBJ2-7; clone size: NA; V gene: TRBV11-3; D gene: TRBD1; CDR3 DNA: TGTGCCAGCAGTTCTACAGGGGATCCGAACGAGCAGTACTTC; CDR3 protein: CASSSTGDPNEQYF
J gene: TRBJ1-1; clone size: NA; V gene: TRBV25-1; D gene: TRBD1; CDR3 DNA: TGTGCCAGCAGTGGAGCCGGGACAGGGGCGAACACTGAAGCTTTCTTT; CDR3 protein: CASSGAGTGANTEAFF
J gene: TRBJ2-3; clone size: NA; V gene: TRBV29-1; D gene: NA; CDR3 DNA: TGCAGCGTTGCCGTCGGCACAGATACGCAGTATTTT; CDR3 protein: CSVAVGTDTQYF
J gene: TRBJ1-3; clone size: NA; V gene: TRBV11-2; D gene: TRBD1; CDR3 DNA: TGTGCCAGCAGCTCCAACACAGGGGACTCTGGAAACACCATATATTTT; CDR3 protein: CASSSNTGDSGNTIYF
J gene: TRBJ2-2; clone size: NA; V gene: TRBV27; D gene: TRBD1; CDR3 DNA: TGTGCCAGCAGAGACACAGGGACAGGGAACGCCGGGGAGCTGTTTTTT; CDR3 protein: CASRDTGTGNAGELFF
J gene: TRBJ2-3; clone size: NA; V gene: TRBV7-9; D gene: NA; CDR3 DNA: TGTGCCAGCAGCCCTACCCCTAGCGTGGGGCTCACAGATACGCAGTATTTT; CDR3 protein: CASSPTPSVGLTDTQYF
J gene: TRBJ2-3; clone size: NA; V gene: TRBV11-1; D gene: NA; CDR3 DNA: TGTGCCAGCAGCTTAGCACAGGCGGCAGATACGCAGTATTTT; CDR3 protein: CASSLAQAADTQYF
J gene: TRBJ2-3; clone size: NA; V gene: TRBV18; D gene: TRBD2; CDR3 DNA: TGTGCCAGCTCACCACAGTCTAGCGGGGCGAACACAGATACGCAGTATTTT; CDR3 protein: CASSPQSSGANTDTQYF
J gene: TRBJ2-4; clone size: NA; V gene: TRBV7-2; D gene: NA; CDR3 DNA: TGTGCCAGCAGCATCTCGCGGAGAGCCAAAAACATTCAGTACTTC; CDR3 protein: CASSISRRAKNIQYF
J gene: TRBJ2-7; clone size: NA; V gene: TRBV15; D gene: TRBD2; CDR3 DNA: TGTGCCACCAGCCCGGGGGGGCCATCCTACGAGCAGTACTTC; CDR3 protein: CATSPGGPSYEQYF
J gene: TRBJ2-2; clone size: once; V gene: TRBV28; D gene: NA; CDR3 DNA: TGTGCCAGCAGGGACGTAAACACCGGGGAGCTGTTTTTT; CDR3 protein: CASRDVNTGELFF
J gene: TRBJ1-6; clone size: NA; V gene: TRBV6-1; D gene: TRBD1; CDR3 DNA: TGTGCCAGCAGTGAAAGGGGGCCCCATAATTCACCCCTCCACTTT; CDR3 protein: CASSERGPHNSPLHF
J gene: TRBJ1-1; clone size: NA; V gene: TRBV7-9; D gene: NA; CDR3 DNA: TGTGCCAGCAGCTTAGTAGGGAGTGAAGCTTTCTTT; CDR3 protein: CASSLVGSEAFF
J gene: TRBJ2-7; clone size: NA; V gene: TRBV28; D gene: TRBD1; CDR3 DNA: TGTGCCAGCACCCCTGGCGGGACAGGGGACTACGAGCAGTACTTC; CDR3 protein: CASTPGGTGDYEQYF
J gene: TRBJ2-3; clone size: NA; V gene: TRBV24-1; D gene: TRBD2; CDR3 DNA: TGTGCCACCAGTGATTCTGGACTAGCGGGGGCCATCACAGATACGCAGTATTTT; CDR3 protein: CATSDSGLAGAITDTQYF
J gene: TRBJ2-1; clone size: NA; V gene: TRBV29-1; D gene: NA; CDR3 DNA: NA; CDR3 protein: CSVGPGLTNEQFF
J gene: TRBJ2-3; clone size: NA; V gene: TRBV10-2; D gene: NA; CDR3 DNA: TGCGCCAGCAGTGAGTTCACAGATACGCAGTATTTT; CDR3 protein: CASSEFTDTQYF
J gene: TRBJ1-2; clone size: NA; V gene: TRBV6-2/TRBV6-3; D gene: NA; CDR3 DNA: TGTGCCAGCAGTTATCGGACAGTTGGGGGCTACACCTTC; CDR3 protein: CASSYRTVGGYTF
J gene: TRBJ2-1; clone size: few; V gene: TRBV19; D gene: TRBD2; CDR3 DNA: TGTGCCAGTAGTACTAGCGGGGGCGGAAATGAGCAGTTCTTC; CDR3 protein: CASSTSGGGNEQFF
J gene: TRBJ1-5; clone size: NA; V gene: TRBV30; D gene: NA; CDR3 DNA: TGTGCCTGGAGTATGGGTAGCAATCAGCCCCAGCATTTT; CDR3 protein: CAWSMGSNQPQHF
J gene: TRBJ2-2; clone size: NA; V gene: TRBV12-3/TRBV12-4; D gene: NA; CDR3 DNA: TGTGCCAGCAGTTTAAACACCGGGGAGCTGTTTTTT; CDR3 protein: CASSLNTGELFF
J gene: TRBJ1-1; clone size: NA; V gene: TRBV6-6; D gene: TRBD1; CDR3 DNA: TGTGCCAGCAGACGCACAGGGGCCCTGAACACTGAAGCTTTCTTT; CDR3 protein: CASRRTGALNTEAFF
J gene: TRBJ2-3; clone size: NA; V gene: TRBV24-1; D gene: TRBD2; CDR3 DNA: TGTGCCACCAGTGACCCTAGCGGGGAACTCAGCACAGATACGCAGTATTTT; CDR3 protein: CATSDPSGELSTDTQYF
J gene: TRBJ2-3; clone size: NA; V gene: TRBV5-1; D gene: TRBD2; CDR3 DNA: TGCGCCAGCAAGGCGGCTAGCGGTCCTCAAAATACGCAGTATTTT; CDR3 protein: CASKAASGPQNTQYF
J gene: TRBJ2-1; clone size: NA; V gene: TRBV18; D gene: NA; CDR3 DNA: TGTGCCAGCTCAAAGGTTAGTTCGGGCGCCAATGAGCAGTTCTTC; CDR3 protein: CASSKVSSGANEQFF